Listed below are T cell receptor beta chains from one sample, sequenced in a study of CD8+CD57+ T cells in acquired aplastic anemia. One entry per CDR3 protein, called by TCRdb with MiXCR from the reads. The sample yields under 250,000 distinct CDR3 sequences, 34% seen once. The material sequenced was sorted CD4+, CD8+, or CD8+CD57+ T cells (not recorded which) from PBMCs. These TCRs come from a human donor in good health, serving as a control. The CDR3 runs from the conserved cysteine through the conserved F or W. Each record gives: V gene, D gene, clone size, J gene, CDR3 protein, CDR3 DNA. A D gene is named only where the DNA matches it firmly. Clone size appears in some rows only: once, few, many, or a class for an expanded clone.

TRBV19	.	.	TRBJ2-5	CASTLGTGPRETQYF	TGTGCCAGTACCCTTGGGACCGGCCCGAGGGAGACCCAGTACTTC
TRBV28	TRBD2	.	TRBJ2-1	CATQLAGDSYNEQFF	TGTGCCACGCAACTAGCGGGCGACTCCTACAATGAGCAGTTCTTC
TRBV5-1	TRBD2	many	TRBJ2-5	CASSLTSGVQTQYF	TGCGCCAGCAGCTTGACTAGCGGGGTACAGACCCAGTACTTC
TRBV20-1	.	.	TRBJ2-3	CSPRGARGTDTQYF	TGCAGTCCGAGGGGGGCGCGGGGCACAGATACGCAGTATTTT
TRBV11-1	.	.	TRBJ2-7	CAWSGGGHSISYEQYF	TGTGCCTGGAGTGGGGGCGGGCACTCAATCTCCTACGAGCAGTACTTC
TRBV2	.	.	TRBJ1-6	CASSDKVRYYNSPLHF	TGTGCCAGCAGCGACAAAGTTCGTTACTATAATTCACCCCTCCACTTT
TRBV20-1	.	.	TRBJ2-1	CSQETSSYNEQFF	TGCAGTCAGGAGACTAGCTCCTACAATGAGCAGTTCTTC
TRBV2	.	once	TRBJ1-6	CASGIQPGGATNSPLHF	TGTGCCAGCGGGATCCAACCGGGCGGGGCAACGAATTCACCCCTCCACTTT
TRBV11-1	.	many	TRBJ1-2	CASSLATSTVVYGYTF	TGTGCCAGCAGCTTAGCGACCAGTACAGTCGTTTATGGCTACACCTTC
TRBV20-1	TRBD2	many	TRBJ2-3	CSARIRLAGVTDTQYF	TGCAGTGCTAGGATCAGACTAGCGGGAGTAACAGATACGCAGTATTTT
TRBV11-1	TRBD2	.	TRBJ2-5	CASSLDGLAGETQYF	TGTGCCAGCAGCTTAGATGGACTAGCGGGAGAGACCCAGTACTTC
TRBV2	.	many	TRBJ1-1	CASTQTGLLTEAFF	TGTGCCAGCACCCAGACAGGTTTGCTCACTGAAGCTTTCTTT
TRBV6-5	.	many	TRBJ2-7	CASRSHHEQYF	TGTGCCAGCAGGTCGCATCACGAGCAGTACTTC
TRBV20-1	TRBD2	many	TRBJ2-1	CSAEDRASGLLNEQFF	TGCAGTGCCGAAGATCGGGCTAGCGGGCTGCTCAATGAGCAGTTCTTC
TRBV19	.	.	TRBJ1-3	CASSILEGNTIYF	TGTGCCAGTAGTATTTTAGAGGGGAACACCATATATTTT
TRBV24-1	.	.	TRBJ2-5	CATSFGGGETQYF	TGTGCCACCTCCTTCGGGGGTGGCGAGACCCAGTACTTC
TRBV6-4	TRBD1	many	TRBJ1-2	CASSVSDRAGGYTF	TGTGCCAGCAGTGTATCCGACAGGGCTGGCGGCTACACCTTC
TRBV7-8	.	many	TRBJ2-7	CASSRYGESYEQYF	TGTGCCAGCAGCCGGTATGGTGAGTCCTACGAGCAGTACTTC
TRBV4-1	.	many	TRBJ1-6	CASSQDEDSPLHF	TGCGCCAGCAGCCAAGATGAGGATTCACCCCTCCACTTT
TRBV12-5	.	few	TRBJ1-2	CASGFSYGYAF	TGTGCTAGTGGTTTCAGCTATGGCTACGCCTTC
TRBV20-1	.	many	TRBJ1-1	CSARDRERAFF	TGCAGTGCTAGAGATCGGGAGAGAGCTTTCTTT
TRBV5-1	.	.	TRBJ1-3	CASSFGASGNTIYF	TGCGCCAGCAGCTTCGGGGCTTCGGGAAACACCATATATTTT
TRBV10-3	TRBD2	many	TRBJ2-1	CAIRPPGLAGVAEQFF	TGTGCCATCAGGCCGCCGGGGCTAGCGGGAGTCGCTGAGCAGTTCTTC
TRBV15	TRBD1	.	TRBJ1-6	CATSIQTGENSPLHF	TGTGCCACCAGCATACAGACAGGGGAAAATTCACCCCTCCACTTT
TRBV30	TRBD1	.	TRBJ1-2	CAWSSHRGYYGYTF	TGTGCCTGGAGTTCGCACAGGGGTTACTATGGCTACACCTTC
TRBV2	.	many	TRBJ2-7	CASTAGQVHPSEQYF	TGTGCCAGCACGGCAGGGCAAGTCCATCCTTCCGAGCAGTACTTC
TRBV7-6	.	few	TRBJ2-1	CASSSDSNEQFF	TGTGCCAGCAGCTCGGACAGCAATGAGCAGTTCTTC
TRBV4-1	.	.	TRBJ2-5	CASSQGIIRRGPEQGTQYF	TGCGCCAGCAGCCAAGGAATAATAAGGAGGGGTCCGGAGCAAGGGACCCAGTACTTC
TRBV4-2	.	.	TRBJ1-3	CASSGMGLLGNTIYF	TGTGCCAGCAGCGGAATGGGCTTGCTTGGCAACACCATATATTTT
TRBV4-2	TRBD2	.	TRBJ2-3	CASSDGTSGRRTDTQYF	TGTGCCAGCAGCGATGGGACTAGCGGGAGACGCACAGATACGCAGTATTTT
TRBV25-1	.	few	TRBJ2-7	CASSVPSPPYEQYF	TGTGCCAGCAGCGTACCTAGCCCCCCCTACGAGCAGTACTTC
TRBV4-3	.	.	TRBJ2-1	CASSQDRGSGGEQFF	TGCGCCAGCAGCCAAGATCGGGGTAGCGGAGGCGAGCAGTTCTTC
TRBV9	.	.	TRBJ2-7	CASSIYLCSASLNSEQYF	.
TRBV20-1	.	many	TRBJ2-7	CSTRGGYSYEQYF	TGCAGTACCCGCGGCGGCTACTCCTACGAGCAGTACTTC
TRBV20-1	.	few	TRBJ1-3	CSARGQFSGNTIYF	TGCAGTGCTAGAGGACAGTTCTCTGGAAACACCATATATTTT
TRBV5-1	TRBD1	few	TRBJ1-1	CASSSRTGGDTEAFF	TGCGCCAGCAGCTCTCGGACAGGTGGGGACACTGAAGCTTTCTTT
TRBV19	.	many	TRBJ2-7	CASSTAGTYSEQYF	TGTGCCAGTAGTACCGCCGGGACATATTCCGAGCAGTACTTC
TRBV2	.	.	TRBJ1-1	CAGRGGVTEAFF	TGTGCCGGTAGGGGAGGCGTCACTGAAGCTTTCTTT
TRBV2	.	few	TRBJ1-2	CASRRTGGNYGCTF	TGTGCCAGCAGGAGGACGGGGGGTAACTATGGCTGCACCTTC
TRBV5-4	TRBD2	.	TRBJ2-5	CASSPGTSGSETQYF	TGTGCCAGCAGCCCGGGGACTAGCGGGAGCGAGACCCAGTACTTC